The next 23 T cell receptor beta chains were all read from a single sample in a study of beta chain features in type 1 diabetes. Reverse transcription of all isolated RNA meant that expressed TCRB transcripts were sequenced. The data were produced by immunoSEQ multiplex PCR, yet TCRdb's version contains in-frame clones alone and is incomplete. In the table there are around 500,000 clones, approximately 30% of which are singletons. The material sequenced was naive CD4+ T cells from blood. These receptors were collected from a man aged 18 to 29 in good health.

In its sample, this clone was seen a few times. V gene TRBV11-3 combines with J gene TRBJ2-1; the D gene is possibly TRBD2 (6 bases). The CDR3 runs to 14 residues. From germline, CDR1 is SGHNT and CDR2 YENEEA. With 3 bases removed from V and 0 bases from J, the gap between germline ends came to 6 bases. The CDR3 DNA sequence: TGTGCCAGCAGCTTCGGGGGCTCCTACAATGAGCAGTTCTTC. Protein product: CASSFGGSYNEQFF.

This chain joins TRBV18 and TRBJ2-3; a weak D match, TRBD2 (6 bases). V was clipped by 3 bases and J by 4 bases, with 17 bases between them. Germline assignment: CDR1 KGHSH and CDR2 LQKENI. The CDR3 contains 16 residues. The CDR3 region is CASSPRTRREPDTQYF. The CDR3 nucleotides are TGTGCCAGCTCACCGAGGACGAGGCGGGAACCAGATACGCAGTATTTT.

This clone has more than one count but fewer than ten. The chain carries TRBV15 and TRBJ2-1; tentatively, D is TRBD1 (6 bases). CDR3 length: 13 residues. From germline, CDR1 is LNHNV and CDR2 YYDKDF (reference sequence). V was trimmed by 3 bases and J by 9 bases, leaving 12 bases between them. The DNA for the CDR3 is TGTGCCACCAGCAGGTTCGCAGGGGCTGAGCAGTTCTTC. This codes for CATSRFAGAEQFF.

This clone was counted between two and nine times. The chain carries TRBV29-1 and TRBJ2-5; TRBD1 is a possible D gene (5 bases). The CDR3 contains 12 residues. Germline assignment: CDR1 SQVTM and CDR2 ANQGSEA. Trimming removed 4 bases at V and 4 bases at J, with 10 bases between. In DNA, the CDR3 is TGCAGCGTTGGGCCAGGGATAGAGACCCAGTACTTC. This sequence encodes CSVGPGIETQYF.

This clone was observed a handful of times. This chain links TRBV10-3 with TRBJ2-3; D gene uncertain. V was pared by 2 bases and J by 1 base, with 16 bases between. Germline V gene sequence: CDR1 ENHRY, CDR2 SYGVKD. This CDR3 comprises 17 residues. This CDR3 is CAISEQKVVIGTDTQYF. The CDR3 DNA follows: TGTGCCATCAGTGAGCAAAAGGTGGTAATAGGCACAGATACGCAGTATTTT.

The chain uses TRBV29-1 and TRBJ2-7; 10 bases map to TRBD2. Germline V gene lookup returns CDR1 SQVTM and CDR2 ANQGSEA. The CDR3 runs 15 residues. After removal of 0 bases from V and 5 bases from J, the junction contained 7 bases not matched to a gene. The CDR3 DNA sequence: TGCAGCGTTGAAGAAAGGCCTAGCGGGAGCCACGAGCAGTACTTC. It encodes CSVEERPSGSHEQYF.

The chain is built from TRBV4-3 and TRBJ1-4; 8 bases fit TRBD1. The ends lost 4 bases at V and 2 bases at J; junction bases unmatched: 3. CDR1 and CDR2 (germline): LGHNA, YSLEER. This CDR3 is built from 15 residues. CDR3 bases: TGCGCCAGCAGCCCTAGACAGGGGACTAATGAAAAACTGTTTTTT. Its protein product is CASSPRQGTNEKLFF.

Comment on this clone: Other DNA sequences in the sample encode the same CDR3. V is TRBV7-2 and J is TRBJ2-5; 11 nucleotides agree with TRBD2. CDR3 size: 15 residues. Germline CDR1 reads SGHTA; CDR2 reads FQGNSA. The ends lost 6 bases at V and 5 bases at J; junction bases unmatched: 8. CDR3 region: CASSQTSGSGETQYF. In DNA form, the CDR3 reads TGTGCCAGCAGTCAAACTAGCGGGAGCGGGGAGACCCAGTACTTC.

V usage is TRBV18 and J usage is TRBJ2-1; unclear D gene. Deletions cut 2 bases from V and 2 bases from J, with 16 bases between. The CDR3 totals 17 residues. From germline, CDR1 is KGHSH and CDR2 LQKENI. DNA of the CDR3: TGTGCCAGCTCACCAGACAATAGATTTGGTCCCTACAATGAGCAGTTCTTC. Translating gives CASSPDNRFGPYNEQFF.

In its sample, this clone was seen a few times. The rearrangement uses TRBV14 and TRBJ2-1, with 8 bases lining up with TRBD2. CDR1 and CDR2 (germline): SGHDN, FVKESK. CDR3 length equals 15 residues. The ends lost 0 bases at V and 5 bases at J; junction bases unmatched: 3. The CDR3, as DNA: TGTGCCAGCAGCCAAGAACTAGCGGTTCACAATGAGCAGTTCTTC. This gives the protein CASSQELAVHNEQFF. Full variable domain (outside the CDR3, taken from reference TRBV14 and TRBJ2-1): EAGVTQFPSHSVIEKGQTVTLRCDPISGHDNLYWYRRVMGKEIKFLLHFVKESKQDESGMPNNRFLAERTGGTYSTLKVQPAELEDSGVYFCASSQELAVHNEQFFGPGTRLTVL.

The chain has TRBV7-9 and TRBJ1-1; the D gene is possibly TRBD1 (6 bases). There are 14 residues in the CDR3. V was cut by 4 bases and J by 6 bases, with 15 bases left in between. The V gene's germline CDR1 is SEHNR and CDR2 FQNEAQ (reference sequence). CDR3 sequence reads: CASSSSSGAAEAFF. Here the CDR3 DNA reads TGTGCCAGCAGCTCCTCTTCAGGGGCGGCTGAAGCTTTCTTT.

This clone was found a few times. The chain uses TRBV7-8 and TRBJ2-5; TRBD2 might be the D (5 bases). The V gene's germline CDR1 is SGHVS and CDR2 FQNEAQ. Trimming took off 3 bases at V and 4 bases at J, with 21 bases between the two ends. CDR3 length: 17 residues. CDR3 amino acids: CASSFGGLGTGGETQYF. CDR3 coding DNA: TGTGCCAGCAGCTTCGGAGGTTTGGGTACCGGTGGAGAGACCCAGTACTTC.

This clone was counted between two and nine times. This sample includes further DNA sequences coding for the same CDR3. CDR3 bases: TGCAGTGCTAGGCCTGGAAATGAGCAGTTCTTC. Protein product: CSARPGNEQFF. The rearrangement links TRBV20-1 to TRBJ2-1; no clear D gene. CDR1 DFQATT and CDR2 SNEGSKA come from the germline V gene (reference sequence). There are 11 residues in the CDR3. Trimming stripped 3 bases from V and 7 bases from J, with 7 bases between.

This rearrangement joins TRBV15 to TRBJ2-7; possibly TRBD1 or TRBD2 for D (5 bases each). The CDR3 is made up of 13 amino acids. In germline, CDR1 is LNHNV, CDR2 YYDKDF (reference sequence). V shed 3 bases and J shed 3 bases, with 9 bases lying between them. The CDR3 DNA is TGTGCCACCAGCAGGGGACCCGGCTACGAGCAGTACTTC. It translates to CATSRGPGYEQYF.

Remarks on this clone: The sample contains more than one DNA sequence encoding this CDR3. This chain joins TRBV19 and TRBJ2-1, with 10 bases matching TRBD2. CDR3 size: 16 residues. Per the germline V gene, CDR1 is LNHDA and CDR2 is SQIVND (reference sequence). The junction had 4 bases not matched to a gene; V was cut back by 5 bases and J by 0 bases. The CDR3 region has the DNA TGTGCCAGTAGTCCTATAGCGGGAGGCTCCTACAATGAGCAGTTCTTC. It codes for CASSPIAGGSYNEQFF.

The V call is TRBV6-5, the J call TRBJ2-1, with D uncertain. V was cut by 0 bases and J by 8 bases, with 14 bases left in between. Germline lookup yields CDR1 MNHEY and CDR2 SVGAGI. The CDR3 loop spans 15 amino acids. CDR3 loop: CASSYSSSYGDEQFF. The CDR3 DNA is TGTGCCAGCAGTTACTCGTCGTCCTACGGCGATGAGCAGTTCTTC.

The rearrangement uses TRBV19 and TRBJ2-1, with D possibly matching TRBD1 (5 bases). Per germline, CDR1 LNHDA and CDR2 SQIVND (reference sequence). The CDR3 runs to 13 residues. The germline V and J ends were trimmed by 4 bases and 4 bases, with 8 bases remaining between them. The CDR3 is CASSTGRYNEQFF. The CDR3 DNA reads TGTGCCAGTAGTACAGGGCGGTACAATGAGCAGTTCTTC.

About this clone: Other nucleotide sequences in the sample specify the same CDR3. The J gene is TRBJ2-5, the V gene TRBV5-1; TRBD2 aligns across 10 bases. Germline V gives CDR1 SGHRS, CDR2 YFSETQ. V shed 0 bases, J shed 3 bases, and the junction held 2 bases outside the gene matches. This CDR3 region has 15 residues. CDR3 sequence: CASSLVLAGEETQYF. The DNA for the CDR3 is TGCGCCAGCAGCTTGGTGCTAGCGGGAGAAGAGACCCAGTACTTC.

This rearrangement joins TRBV28 to TRBJ1-4; D unresolved. Germline loops: CDR1 MDHEN, CDR2 SYDVKM. The CDR3 contains 16 residues. V lost 4 bases and J 0 bases, leaving 12 bases between the germline ends. The CDR3 bases are TGTGCCAGCAGTTCCCCCGGAGTTGCAACTAATGAAAAACTGTTTTTT. It specifies CASSSPGVATNEKLFF.

About this clone: The sample contains more than one DNA sequence encoding this CDR3. The rearrangement joins TRBV25-1 to TRBJ2-7, with no clear D. The germline V gene has CDR1 MGHDK and CDR2 SYGVNS. Between the trimmed V and J ends, which lost 1 base and 3 bases, there was a span of 7 bases. CDR3 size: 13 residues. DNA of the CDR3: TGTGCCAGCAGTGAATCAGTCAGCTACGAGCAGTACTTC. Translation: CASSESVSYEQYF.

This sequence joins TRBV30 and TRBJ1-4; D call uncertain. In germline, CDR1 is GTSNPN, CDR2 SVGIG (reference sequence). Trimming removed 0 bases at V and 1 base at J, with 9 bases between. CDR3 size: 15 residues. CDR3 DNA: TGTGCCTGGAGTGTACGTGCCGGAACTAATGAAAAACTGTTTTTT. This codes for CAWSVRAGTNEKLFF.

The rearrangement links TRBV29-1 to TRBJ2-3; D call uncertain. The germline V and J ends were trimmed by 3 bases and 5 bases, with 6 bases remaining between them. The germline CDR1 and CDR2 sequences are SQVTM and ANQGSEA. There are 11 residues in the CDR3. CDR3 amino acids: CSVDRRDTQYF. In DNA form, the CDR3 reads TGCAGCGTTGATCGGAGAGATACGCAGTATTTT.

The genes are TRBV5-1 and TRBJ2-1; D might be TRBD1 (5 bases). Germline V gene lookup returns CDR1 SGHRS and CDR2 YFSETQ. The length of the CDR3 is 16 residues. Trimming took 0 bases from V and 5 from J, leaving 15 bases between them. The CDR3: CASSLVAGQGDNEQFF. For the CDR3, the DNA is TGCGCCAGCAGCTTGGTTGCAGGCCAAGGGGACAATGAGCAGTTCTTC.